This T cell receptor beta chain was captured by sequencing in a study of blood T cells in healthy people across ages. Overall study context: Template switching recovered approximately one barcoded beta molecule for every two T cells.

Then a second PCR, running about 6 to 11 cycles, was carried out with a sample-barcoded 5' primer and a J-beta primer mix. TCRdb reanalysed the 5' RACE reads using MiXCR and keeps one entry per CDR3 protein. The sample carries around 1,500,000 distinct CDR3 sequences, 42% recorded once. This clonotype was seen only a few times. Its antigen is currently unknown. Healthy individuals of Caucasian origin from Russia, aged roughly 6 to 95, served as donors. In germline, CDR1 is SGHRS, CDR2 YFSETQ. There are 13 residues in the CDR3. J lost 7 bases, V lost 8 bases, and 8 bases had no gene match. Overall study findings and caveats: The CMV status of each donor remained undetermined, and this could have confounded shifts in expanded clonotypes. Per million T cells, TCR beta diversity dropped roughly linearly as age increased.

J is TRBJ2-5 and V is TRBV5-1; TRBD2 aligns across 10 bases. The clonotype comes from a woman younger than 30 in good health. The specimen was blood. CDR3 bases: TGCGCCAGTAAACTAGCGGGGACAGGGACCCAGTACTTC. Encoded protein: CASKLAGTGTQYF.